This T cell receptor beta chain is drawn from a study of T-cell reconstitution after alpha-beta-depleted transplantation in children. CDR3 length equals 13 residues. V lost 6 bases to trimming and J lost 4 bases; unmatched junction nucleotides: 4. Germline CDR1 MNHEY, CDR2 SMNVEV (reference sequence). This clonotype turned up a few times. Using unique molecular identifiers, the investigators prepared the TCRbeta library. TCRdb re-derived calls from the PCR reads in MiXCR, one entry per CDR3 protein. Of 250,000 to 350,000 distinct CDR3 sequences detected, over 8% appear once; the ten largest clones hold around 9.1%.

The V call is TRBV27, the J call TRBJ1-2, with 8 positions matching TRBD1. The origin of this receptor is a human donor who donated a stem cell graft to a child with SCID. The material sequenced was PBMCs from the stem cell graft donor, taken from the stem cell graft. In nucleotides, the CDR3 is TGTGCCAGCAGACAGGGGGGCCTCTATGGCTACACCTTC. Translation: CASRQGGLYGYTF.